This T cell receptor (beta chain) derives from a study of blood T cell repertoires in COVID-19. On the study more broadly: Sites in the United States, Italy and Spain provided acute and convalescent COVID-19 samples. From T cells, B-cell-depleted T cells, or PBMCs came the material, which was cDNA or gDNA.

As originally analysed: How many nucleated cells were present was estimated from reference gene primer amplification. TCRdb's copy holds only in-frame clones and misses some; the assay was immunoSEQ multiplex PCR. D and trimming were read from the DNA, whereas the V and J calls and clone size are those reported in that table. The sample lists approximately 250,000 clones, 75% to 90% occurring once. The CDR3 has 14 amino acids. Germline V gene lookup returns CDR1 LNHNV and CDR2 YYDKDF (reference sequence). The germline V and J ends were trimmed by 0 bases and 5 bases, with 9 bases remaining between them. Seattle researchers signed up patients amid active infection and tracked them longitudinally. This clone occurred once.

Sequenced sample: peripheral blood. J is TRBJ2-3 and V is TRBV15, with D possibly TRBD1 on 5 matching bases. The TCR was taken from a woman in her sixties or seventies with COVID-19, enrolled during active disease. This chain's CDR3 is CATSRDQGVDTQYF. CDR3 nucleotide sequence: TGTGCCACCAGCAGAGATCAAGGGGTAGATACGCAGTATTTT.